This TCR beta chain comes out of a study of Tregs in tolerant kidney transplant recipients. The study's findings and limits: Expanding Tregs on activated donor B cells appeared to best identify donor-specific TCRbeta clones. Findings come from small patient numbers and require larger validation. No direct test of biological reproducibility was done here.

Thawed PBMCs were FACS-sorted into unstimulated CD4+CD25+CD127- regulatory T cells, CD4+CD25- non-regulatory cells, CD4 and CD8 cells. For this clone: The antigen is unknown.

Per the germline V gene, CDR1 is MNHNS and CDR2 is SASEGT. CDR3 length: 15 residues. V was clipped by 7 bases and J by 3 bases; unmatched bases: 8. Assay used: immunoSEQ multiplex PCR; TCRdb lists only in-frame clones, some missing. The profile covers roughly 68,000 clones, with 84% appearing a single time and about 4% taken by the ten largest. The chain has TRBV6-1 and TRBJ2-7, with 11 positions matching TRBD2. The specimen was CD4+ T cells from blood. This clonotype originated in a human donor in good health. The CDR3 bases are TGTGCCAGCACCCTGACTAGCGGGGACTTCTACGAGCAGTACTTC. As protein: CASTLTSGDFYEQYF.